This T cell receptor (beta chain) was identified during a study of vaccination and CD4 T cells after COVID-19. Whole-study context: Post-vaccination samples were procured at a median of roughly 70 days following dose two (range 14 to 241). Findings and caveats of the study: Median SARS-CoV-2-reactive clonotypes rose from around 19 to 38, not significantly.

Treatment given: roughly 10-day PBMC culture with coronavirus spike peptide pools or control peptides (ViraFEST assay). First, ViraFEST expanded antigen-specific T cells with peptide pools, and next it sequenced the TCRs. This clonotype was seen a handful of times. Its specificity is unknown. The Oncomine TCR Beta short-read assay sequenced DNA from cultured CD4+ T cells. TCRdb re-called the PCR reads through MiXCR, storing one row per CDR3 protein. Of 14,000 or so distinct CDR3 sequences listed, 50% to 65% are singletons. The clonotype originates from a human donor who had recovered from COVID-19. The source was CD4+ T cells from blood, cultured in vitro, collected before SARS-CoV-2 vaccination.

The CDR3 loop reads CAWSRGSNQPQHF. The CDR3 DNA follows: TGTGCCTGGAGTAGGGGTAGCAATCAGCCCCAGCATTTT. This sequence joins TRBV30 and TRBJ1-5; the D gene is possibly TRBD1 (5 bases). The germline V gene encodes CDR1 GTSNPN and CDR2 SVGIG (reference sequence). The CDR3 spans 13 residues. V dropped 2 bases and J dropped 0 bases, with 5 bases sitting between them.